The present entry profiles one T cell receptor beta chain with its context. Its antigen remains unknown. The sample originates from a study of post-analysis software for immune sequencing data. Notes on the study in general: A handful of TRBV segments appeared more often in patients than in controls, and TRBV5-6, TRBV5-1 and TRBV20-1 were among these. Multiple sclerosis patients had significantly lower normalized Chao1 diversity than controls.

The CDR3 has 14 amino acids. The ends lost 2 bases at V and 8 bases at J; junction bases unmatched: 9. In germline, CDR1 is SGHRS, CDR2 YFSETQ. Prepared libraries of TCR beta cDNA carried unique molecular identifiers. TCRdb re-called the PCR reads through MiXCR, storing one row per CDR3 protein. This table has fewer than 550,000 distinct CDR3 sequences, approximately 31% appearing once. The TCR comes from a girl aged 2-17 years with multiple sclerosis. Sequences were obtained from blood. The rearrangement links TRBV5-1 to TRBJ1-2; TRBD1 matches 7 bases. The CDR3 sequence: CASSFGDSIGGYTF. The CDR3 nucleotides read TGCGCCAGCAGCTTCGGGGACAGCATAGGCGGCTACACCTTC.